This T cell receptor (beta chain) is drawn from a study of blood T cells in healthy people across ages. Across the study: Template switching recovered approximately one barcoded beta molecule for every two T cells.

There are many counts of this clonotype. The second PCR ran roughly 6 to 12 cycles with a sample-barcoded 5' primer and J-beta primers. Each CDR3 protein gets one entry after TCRdb re-called the 5' RACE reads with MiXCR. Of approximately 810,000 distinct CDR3 sequences in the sample, under 30% were seen once. V trimming: 4 bases; J trimming: 1 base; junction bases outside the gene matches: 8. Germline lookup yields CDR1 KGHDR and CDR2 SFDVKD. This CDR3 spans 17 amino acids. The sequenced sample was blood. The V call is TRBV24-1, the J call TRBJ2-7, with TRBD1 matching over 11 bases. The sequence came from a woman aged 80 or older in good health. The chain's CDR3 is CATSDPWDRGKSYEQYF. CDR3 DNA sequence: TGTGCCACCAGTGACCCATGGGACAGGGGGAAATCCTACGAGCAGTACTTC.